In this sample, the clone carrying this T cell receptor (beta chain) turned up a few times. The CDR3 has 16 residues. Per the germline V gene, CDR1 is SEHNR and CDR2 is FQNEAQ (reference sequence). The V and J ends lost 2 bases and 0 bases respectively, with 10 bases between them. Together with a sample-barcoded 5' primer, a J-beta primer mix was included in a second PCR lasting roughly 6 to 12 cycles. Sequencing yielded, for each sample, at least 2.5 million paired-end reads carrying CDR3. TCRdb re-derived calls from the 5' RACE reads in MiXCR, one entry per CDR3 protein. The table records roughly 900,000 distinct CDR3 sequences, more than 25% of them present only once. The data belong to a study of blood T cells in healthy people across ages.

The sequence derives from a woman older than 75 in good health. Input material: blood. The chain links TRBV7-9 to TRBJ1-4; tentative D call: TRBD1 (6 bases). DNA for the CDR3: TGTGCCAGCAGCTTAAAAGGGGGGGCAACTAATGAAAAACTGTTTTTT. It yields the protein CASSLKGGATNEKLFF.